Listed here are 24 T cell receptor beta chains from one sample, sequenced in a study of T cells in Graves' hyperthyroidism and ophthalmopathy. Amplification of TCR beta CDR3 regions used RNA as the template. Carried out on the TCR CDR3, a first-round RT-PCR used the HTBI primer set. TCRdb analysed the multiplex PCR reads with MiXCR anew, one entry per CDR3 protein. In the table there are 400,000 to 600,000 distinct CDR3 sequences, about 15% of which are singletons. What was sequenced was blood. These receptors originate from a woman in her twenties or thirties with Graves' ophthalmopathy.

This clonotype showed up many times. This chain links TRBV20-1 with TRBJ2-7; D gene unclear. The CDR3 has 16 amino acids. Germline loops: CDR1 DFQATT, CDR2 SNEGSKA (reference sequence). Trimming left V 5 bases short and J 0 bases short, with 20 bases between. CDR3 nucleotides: TGCAGTGCTTCCCGAACACGAGAAACAAGCTCCTACGAGCAGTACTTC. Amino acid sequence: CSASRTRETSSYEQYF.

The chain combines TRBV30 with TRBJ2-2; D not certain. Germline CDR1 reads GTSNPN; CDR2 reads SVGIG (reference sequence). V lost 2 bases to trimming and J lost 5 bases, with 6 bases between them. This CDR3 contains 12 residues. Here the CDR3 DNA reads TGTGCCTGGAGTCGAGAGACCGGGGAGCTGTTTTTT. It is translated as CAWSRETGELFF.

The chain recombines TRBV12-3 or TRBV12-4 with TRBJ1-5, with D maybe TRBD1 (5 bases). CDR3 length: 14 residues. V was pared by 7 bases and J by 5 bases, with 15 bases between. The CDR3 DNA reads TGTGCCAGCACCGGGGGGGAAAGCGATCAGCCCCAGCATTTT. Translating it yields CASTGGESDQPQHF.

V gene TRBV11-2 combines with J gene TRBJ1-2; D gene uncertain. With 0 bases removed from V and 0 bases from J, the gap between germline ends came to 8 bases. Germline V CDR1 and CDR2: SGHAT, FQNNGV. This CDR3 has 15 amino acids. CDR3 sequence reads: CASSLEVAANYGYTF. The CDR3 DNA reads TGTGCCAGCAGCTTAGAAGTGGCAGCTAACTATGGCTACACCTTC.

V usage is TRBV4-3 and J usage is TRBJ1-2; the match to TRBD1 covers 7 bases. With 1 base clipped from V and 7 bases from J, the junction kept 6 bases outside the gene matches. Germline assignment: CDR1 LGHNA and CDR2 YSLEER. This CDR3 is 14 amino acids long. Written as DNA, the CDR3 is TGCGCCAGCAGCCAAGCTGGGACAGAGGCTGGCTACACCTTC. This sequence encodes CASSQAGTEAGYTF.

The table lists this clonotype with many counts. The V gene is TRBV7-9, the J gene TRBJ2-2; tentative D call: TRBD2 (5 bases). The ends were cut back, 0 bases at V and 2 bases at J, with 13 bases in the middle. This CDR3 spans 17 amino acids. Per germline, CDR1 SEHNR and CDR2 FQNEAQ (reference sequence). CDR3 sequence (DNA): TGTGCCAGCAGCTTAGCCCCACTAGTGATAAACACCGGGGAGCTGTTTTTT. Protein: CASSLAPLVINTGELFF. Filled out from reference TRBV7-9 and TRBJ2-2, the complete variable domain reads DTGVSQNPRHKITKRGQNVTFRCDPISEHNRLYWYRQTLGQGPEFLTYFQNEAQLEKSRLLSDRFSAERPKGSFSTLEIQRTEQGDSAMYLCASSLAPLVINTGELFFGEGSRLTVL.

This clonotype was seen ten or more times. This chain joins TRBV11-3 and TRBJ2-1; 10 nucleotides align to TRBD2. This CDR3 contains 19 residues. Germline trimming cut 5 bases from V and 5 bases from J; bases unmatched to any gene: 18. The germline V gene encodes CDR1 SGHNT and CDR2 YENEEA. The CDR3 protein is CASSQGGQALAGVNNEQFF. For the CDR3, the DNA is TGTGCCAGCAGCCAGGGCGGGCAGGCGCTAGCGGGAGTAAACAATGAGCAGTTCTTC.

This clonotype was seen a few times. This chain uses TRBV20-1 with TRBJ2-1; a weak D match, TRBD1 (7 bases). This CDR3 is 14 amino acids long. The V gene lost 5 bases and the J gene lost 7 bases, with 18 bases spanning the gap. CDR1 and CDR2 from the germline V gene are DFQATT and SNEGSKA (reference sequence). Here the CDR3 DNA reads TGCAGTGCTCAACCCCCGGCAGGGGGGAATGAGCAGTTCTTC. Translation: CSAQPPAGGNEQFF.

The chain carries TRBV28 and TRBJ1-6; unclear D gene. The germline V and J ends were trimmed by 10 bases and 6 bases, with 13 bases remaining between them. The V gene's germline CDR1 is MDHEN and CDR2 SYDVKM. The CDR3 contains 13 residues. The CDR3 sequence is CAIMTASNSPLHF. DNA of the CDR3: TGTGCCATTATGACCGCCTCTAATTCACCCCTCCACTTT. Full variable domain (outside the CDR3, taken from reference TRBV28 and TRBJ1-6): DVKVTQSSRYLVKRTGEKVFLECVQDMDHENMFWYRQDPGLGLRLIYFSYDVKMKEKGDIPEGYSVSREKKERFSLILESASTNQTSMYLCAIMTASNSPLHFGNGTRLTVT.

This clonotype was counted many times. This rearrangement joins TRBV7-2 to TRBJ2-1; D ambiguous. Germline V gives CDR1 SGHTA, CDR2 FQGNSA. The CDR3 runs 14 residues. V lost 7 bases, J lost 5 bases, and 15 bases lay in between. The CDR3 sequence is CASNSVDINNEQFF. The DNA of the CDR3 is TGTGCCAGCAACTCCGTCGACATAAACAATGAGCAGTTCTTC.

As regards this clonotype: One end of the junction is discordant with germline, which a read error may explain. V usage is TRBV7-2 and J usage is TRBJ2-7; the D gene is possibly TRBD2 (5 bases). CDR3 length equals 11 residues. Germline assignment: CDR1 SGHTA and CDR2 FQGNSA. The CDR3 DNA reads TGTGCCACCAGCCTAGCAAGCGAGCAGTACTTC. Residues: CATSLASEQYF.

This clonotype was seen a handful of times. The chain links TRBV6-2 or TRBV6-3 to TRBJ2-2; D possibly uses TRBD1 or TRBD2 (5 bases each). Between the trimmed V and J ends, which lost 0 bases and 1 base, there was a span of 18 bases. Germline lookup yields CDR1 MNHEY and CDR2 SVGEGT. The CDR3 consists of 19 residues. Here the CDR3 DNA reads TGTGCCAGCAGTTACTCGACGGCTTCTGTGAGGGGGAACACCGGGGAGCTGTTTTTT. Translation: CASSYSTASVRGNTGELFF.

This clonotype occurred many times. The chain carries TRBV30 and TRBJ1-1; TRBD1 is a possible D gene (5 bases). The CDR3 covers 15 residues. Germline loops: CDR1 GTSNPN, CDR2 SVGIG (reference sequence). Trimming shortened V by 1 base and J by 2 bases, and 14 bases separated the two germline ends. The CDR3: CAWSGGEPVNTEAFF. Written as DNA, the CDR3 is TGTGCCTGGAGTGGAGGGGAACCAGTAAACACTGAAGCTTTCTTT.

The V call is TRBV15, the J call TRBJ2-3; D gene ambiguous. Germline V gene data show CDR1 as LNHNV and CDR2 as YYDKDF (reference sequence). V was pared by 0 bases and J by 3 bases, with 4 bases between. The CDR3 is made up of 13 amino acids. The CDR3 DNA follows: TGTGCCACCAGCAGAGATAGGACAGATACGCAGTATTTT. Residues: CATSRDRTDTQYF.

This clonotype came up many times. The CDR3 DNA sequence: TGCAGCGCTGGATACAGGGGCGGCACTGAAGCTTTCTTT. As protein: CSAGYRGGTEAFF. The genes are TRBV29-1 and TRBJ1-1, with TRBD1 identical over 7 bases. The trim removed 7 bases at V and 4 bases at J, leaving 9 bases unmatched. The CDR3 consists of 13 residues. The germline CDR1 and CDR2 sequences are SQVTM and ANQGSEA.

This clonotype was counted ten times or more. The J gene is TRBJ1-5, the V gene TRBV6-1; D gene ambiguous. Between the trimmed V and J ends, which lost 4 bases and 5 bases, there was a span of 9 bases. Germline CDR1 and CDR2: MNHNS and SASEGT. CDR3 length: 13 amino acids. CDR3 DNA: TGTGCCAGCAGTGTAAGGACTGATCAGCCCCAGCATTTT. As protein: CASSVRTDQPQHF.

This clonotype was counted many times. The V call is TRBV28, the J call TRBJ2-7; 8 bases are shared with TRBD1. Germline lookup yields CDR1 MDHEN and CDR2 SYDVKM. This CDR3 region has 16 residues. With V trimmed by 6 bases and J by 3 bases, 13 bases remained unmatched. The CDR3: CASSPGQGRRGYEQYF. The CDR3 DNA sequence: TGTGCCAGCAGCCCCGGACAGGGTCGGAGGGGCTACGAGCAGTACTTC.

CDR3 loop: CATSREAGANTGELFF. DNA for the CDR3: TGTGCCACCAGCAGAGAGGCGGGAGCGAACACCGGGGAGCTGTTTTTT. The chain joins TRBV15 to TRBJ2-2, with 7 positions matching TRBD2. The CDR3 runs 16 residues. Losses at the gene ends were 0 bases for V and 0 bases for J; bases not matched to a gene: 1. Germline V gene data show CDR1 as LNHNV and CDR2 as YYDKDF (reference sequence). The whole variable domain, remainder taken from reference TRBV15 and TRBJ2-2, is DAMVIQNPRYQVTQFGKPVTLSCSQTLNHNVMYWYQQKSSQAPKLLFHYYDKDFNNEADTPDNFQSRRPNTSFCFLDIRSPGLGDTAMYLCATSREAGANTGELFFGEGSRLTVL.

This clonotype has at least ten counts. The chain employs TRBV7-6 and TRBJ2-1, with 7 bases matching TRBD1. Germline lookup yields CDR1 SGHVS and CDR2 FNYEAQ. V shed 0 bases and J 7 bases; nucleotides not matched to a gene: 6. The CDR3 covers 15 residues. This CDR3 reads CASSLAGQGVNEQFF. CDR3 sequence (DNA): TGTGCCAGCAGCTTAGCTGGGCAGGGGGTGAATGAGCAGTTCTTC.

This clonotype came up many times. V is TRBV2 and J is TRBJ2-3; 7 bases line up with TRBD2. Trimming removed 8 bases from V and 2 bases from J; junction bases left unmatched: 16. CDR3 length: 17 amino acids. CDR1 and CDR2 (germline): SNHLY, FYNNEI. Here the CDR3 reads CASSPRIAGIATDTQYF. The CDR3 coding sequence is TGTGCCAGCTCCCCGAGGATAGCGGGTATAGCCACAGATACGCAGTATTTT.

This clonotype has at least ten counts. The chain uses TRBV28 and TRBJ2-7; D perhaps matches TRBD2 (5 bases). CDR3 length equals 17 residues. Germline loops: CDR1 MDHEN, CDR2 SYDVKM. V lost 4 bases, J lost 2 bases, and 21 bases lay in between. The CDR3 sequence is CASSSTLSERSPYEQYF. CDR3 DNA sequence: TGTGCCAGCAGTTCAACCCTAAGCGAGCGGTCGCCCTACGAGCAGTACTTC.

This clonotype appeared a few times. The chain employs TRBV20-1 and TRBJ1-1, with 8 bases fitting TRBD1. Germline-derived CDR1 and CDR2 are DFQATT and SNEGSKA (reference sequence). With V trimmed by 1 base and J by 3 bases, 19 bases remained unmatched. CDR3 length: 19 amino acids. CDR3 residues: CSARVFRGGRGRLDTEAFF. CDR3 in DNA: TGCAGTGCTAGAGTGTTTCGGGGAGGCAGGGGGCGGCTGGACACTGAAGCTTTCTTT.

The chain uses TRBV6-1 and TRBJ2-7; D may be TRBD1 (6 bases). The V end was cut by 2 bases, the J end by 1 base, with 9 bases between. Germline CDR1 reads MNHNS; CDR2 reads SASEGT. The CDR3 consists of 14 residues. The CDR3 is CASSEIGQSYEQYF. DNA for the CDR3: TGTGCCAGCAGTGAAATAGGACAGTCCTACGAGCAGTACTTC.

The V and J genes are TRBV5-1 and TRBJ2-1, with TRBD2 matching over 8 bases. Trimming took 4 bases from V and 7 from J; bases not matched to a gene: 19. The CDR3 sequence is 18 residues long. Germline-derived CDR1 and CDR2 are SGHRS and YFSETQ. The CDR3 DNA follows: TGCGCCAGCAGCCCCTTCGGGGGGGGTAGCGGTCTTGGAAATGAGCAGTTCTTC. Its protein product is CASSPFGGGSGLGNEQFF.